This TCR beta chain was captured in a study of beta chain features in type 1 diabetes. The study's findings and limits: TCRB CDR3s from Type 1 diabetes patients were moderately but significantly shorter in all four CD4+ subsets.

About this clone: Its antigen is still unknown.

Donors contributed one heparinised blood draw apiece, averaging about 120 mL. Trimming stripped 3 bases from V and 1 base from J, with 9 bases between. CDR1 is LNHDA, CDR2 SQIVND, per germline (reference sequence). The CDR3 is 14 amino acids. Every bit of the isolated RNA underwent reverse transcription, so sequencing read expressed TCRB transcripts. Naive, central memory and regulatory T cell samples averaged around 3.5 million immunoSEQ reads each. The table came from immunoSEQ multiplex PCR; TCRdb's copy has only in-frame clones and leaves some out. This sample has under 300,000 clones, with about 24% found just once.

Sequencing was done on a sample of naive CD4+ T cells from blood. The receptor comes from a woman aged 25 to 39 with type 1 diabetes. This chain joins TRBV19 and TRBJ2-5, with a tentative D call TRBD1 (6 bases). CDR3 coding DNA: TGTGCCAGTAGTATCTGGACAGCCCAAGAGACCCAGTACTTC. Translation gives CASSIWTAQETQYF.